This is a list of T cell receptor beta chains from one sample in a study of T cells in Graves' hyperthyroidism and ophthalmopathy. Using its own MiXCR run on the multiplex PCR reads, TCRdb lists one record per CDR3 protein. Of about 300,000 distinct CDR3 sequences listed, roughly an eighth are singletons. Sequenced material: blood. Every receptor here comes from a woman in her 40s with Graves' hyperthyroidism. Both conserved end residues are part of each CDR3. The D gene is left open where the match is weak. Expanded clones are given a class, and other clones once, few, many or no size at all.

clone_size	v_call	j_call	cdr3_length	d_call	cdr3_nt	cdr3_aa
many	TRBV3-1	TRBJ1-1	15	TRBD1	TGTGCCAGCAGCCAGAGGGACAGGGTGAACACTGAAGCTTTCTTT	CASSQRDRVNTEAFF
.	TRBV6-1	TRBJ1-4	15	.	TGTGCCAGCAGTCCCTGGGGCGCGGCTAATGAAAAACTGTTTTTT	CASSPWGAANEKLFF
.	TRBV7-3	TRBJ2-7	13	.	TGTGCCAGCGGAAACCCTTCTTTCTACGAGCAGTACTTC	CASGNPSFYEQYF
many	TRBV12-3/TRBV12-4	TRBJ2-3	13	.	TGTGCCAGCAGTTTCGGAAGACAAGATACGCAGTATTTT	CASSFGRQDTQYF
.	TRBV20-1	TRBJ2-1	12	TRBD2	TGCAGTGCTTTAGCGGGGTACAATGAGCAGTTCTTC	CSALAGYNEQFF
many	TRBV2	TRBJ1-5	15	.	TGTGCCAGCAGTGCTAAAGGGGGAAGCAATCAGCCCCAGCATTTT	CASSAKGGSNQPQHF
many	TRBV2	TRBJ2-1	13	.	TGTGCCAGCAGCCTCACCCTCACCAATGAGCAGTTCTTC	CASSLTLTNEQFF
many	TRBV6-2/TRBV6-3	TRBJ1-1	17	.	TGTGCCAGCAGTTACTTACCGGGAACTCGGGGGAACACTGAAGCTTTCTTT	CASSYLPGTRGNTEAFF
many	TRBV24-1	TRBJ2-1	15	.	TGTGCCACCAGCGATTACCGTGGGTCCTACAATGAGCAGTTCTTC	CATSDYRGSYNEQFF
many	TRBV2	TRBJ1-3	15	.	TGTGCCAGCAGTGAACTCCAGGGAGCTGGAAACACCATATATTTT	CASSELQGAGNTIYF
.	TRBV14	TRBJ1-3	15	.	TGTGCCAGCAGCCAGGGACGGGACTCTGGAAACACCATATATTTT	CASSQGRDSGNTIYF
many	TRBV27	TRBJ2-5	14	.	TGTGCCAGCAGTTCCCTCCCCGGGCGGGAGACCCAGTACTTC	CASSSLPGRETQYF
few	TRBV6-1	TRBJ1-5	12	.	TGTGCCAGCAGACGGGGAATCAGCCCCCAGCATTTT	CASRRGISPQHF
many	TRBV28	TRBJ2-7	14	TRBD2	TGTGCCAGCAATCACTGGGGACTAGCTTACGAGCAGTACTTC	CASNHWGLAYEQYF
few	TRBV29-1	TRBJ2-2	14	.	TGCAGCGTAAACGGACGGGCTAACACCGGGGAGCTGTTTTTT	CSVNGRANTGELFF
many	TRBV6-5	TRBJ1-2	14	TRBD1	TGTGCCAGCAGTTACTCGACAGGGGACTATGGCTACACCTTC	CASSYSTGDYGYTF
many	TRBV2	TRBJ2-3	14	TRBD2	TGTGCCGCACAACCGGGACTAGCTTCAGATACGCAGTATTTT	CAAQPGLASDTQYF
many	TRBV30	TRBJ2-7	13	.	TGTGCCTGGAGTACGGCGGGATTGGACGAGCAGTACTTC	CAWSTAGLDEQYF
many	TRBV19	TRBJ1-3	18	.	TGTGCCAGTAGCCCCTGGATGGGACGGCCAAAAAGAGGAAACACCATATATTTT	CASSPWMGRPKRGNTIYF
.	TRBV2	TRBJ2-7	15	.	TGTGCCAGCAGTTTCGCGACAGGAATGACTTACGAGCAGTACTTC	CASSFATGMTYEQYF
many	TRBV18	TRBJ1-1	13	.	TGTGCCAGCTCCGAAGATATGAACACTGAAGCTTTCTTT	CASSEDMNTEAFF
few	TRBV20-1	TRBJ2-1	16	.	TGCAGTGCTAGTTCCGGGACGCCCTCAGGTTACAATGAGCAGTTCTTC	CSASSGTPSGYNEQFF
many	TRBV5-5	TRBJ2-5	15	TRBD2	TGTGCCAGCAGCGGGACTAGCGGGAGACGAGAGACCCAGTACTTC	CASSGTSGRRETQYF
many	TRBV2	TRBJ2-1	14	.	TGTGCCAGCAGAGACTCCCTCCTCTACAATGAGCAGTTCTTC	CASRDSLLYNEQFF
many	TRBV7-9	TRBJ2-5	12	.	TGTGCCAGCAGCTTGCAAACGGAGACCCAGTACTTC	CASSLQTETQYF
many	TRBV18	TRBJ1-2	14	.	TGTGCCAGCTCACCAGATTCCTCAGTTGTGGGCTACACCTTC	CASSPDSSVVGYTF
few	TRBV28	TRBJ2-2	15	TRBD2	TGTGCCAGCAGTTTAAGCCTAGCGGGTACCGGGGAGCTGTTTTTT	CASSLSLAGTGELFF
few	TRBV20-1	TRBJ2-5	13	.	TGCAGTGCTAGAGAGCCCGTCGGAGAGACCCAGTACTTC	CSAREPVGETQYF
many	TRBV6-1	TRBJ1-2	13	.	TGTGCCAGCAGACCGTATCAGGACTATGGCTACACCTTC	CASRPYQDYGYTF
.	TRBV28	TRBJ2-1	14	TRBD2	TGTGCCACCTCTACTCCCCGACTAGCCGAGGCGCAGTTCTTC	CATSTPRLAEAQFF
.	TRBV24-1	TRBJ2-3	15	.	TGTGCCACCAGTGATTTGAGGAGAAACACAGATACGCAGTATTTT	CATSDLRRNTDTQYF
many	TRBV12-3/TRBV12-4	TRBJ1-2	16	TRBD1	TGTGCCAGCAGTTTAACCCGGGACAGAGGAGGTTATGGCTACACCTTC	CASSLTRDRGGYGYTF
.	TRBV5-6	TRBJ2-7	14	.	TGTGCCAGCGGTAGGACGGGATTCTCCTACGAGCAGTACTTC	CASGRTGFSYEQYF
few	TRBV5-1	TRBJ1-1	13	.	TGCGCCAGCAGAGAGGCGCCTAACACTGAAGCTTTCTTT	CASREAPNTEAFF
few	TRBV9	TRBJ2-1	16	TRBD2	TGTGCCAGCAGCGAGACTAGCGGGAGTCTCTACAATGAGCAGTTCTTC	CASSETSGSLYNEQFF
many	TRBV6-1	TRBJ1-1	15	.	TGTGCCAGCAGGCCACAGGGTACAAAGAGCACTGAAGCTTTCTTT	CASRPQGTKSTEAFF
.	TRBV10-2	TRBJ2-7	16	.	TGCGCCAGCAGTGACCCTCATCGGACTGCGACCTACGAGCAGTACTTC	CASSDPHRTATYEQYF
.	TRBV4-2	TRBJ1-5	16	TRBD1	TGTGCCAGCAGCCAAGAGCACAGGGGGCAGGGTCAGCCCCAGCATTTT	CASSQEHRGQGQPQHF
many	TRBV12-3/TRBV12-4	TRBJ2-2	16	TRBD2	TGTGCCAGCAAGACTAGCGGGAGGGCGGAAACCGGGGAGCTGTTTTTT	CASKTSGRAETGELFF
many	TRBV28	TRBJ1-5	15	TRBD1	TGTGCCAGCAGACAGGGGGTAAATGGGAATCAGCCCCAGCATTTT	CASRQGVNGNQPQHF
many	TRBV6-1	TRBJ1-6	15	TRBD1	TGTGCCAGCAATCCGGACAGGGCGGTTAAGTCACCCCTCCACTTT	CASNPDRAVKSPLHF
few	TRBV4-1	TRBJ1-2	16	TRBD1	TGCGCCAGCAGCCAAAACCGGGACAGGGATGACTATGGCTACACCTTC	CASSQNRDRDDYGYTF
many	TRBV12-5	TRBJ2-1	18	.	TGTGCTAGTGGTTCCCCCCCAGGGGCCCGGAGCTCCTACAATGAGCAGTTCTTC	CASGSPPGARSSYNEQFF
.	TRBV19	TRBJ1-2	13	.	TGTGCCAGTAGTAATAGGAGGGGATCTGGCTACACCTTC	CASSNRRGSGYTF
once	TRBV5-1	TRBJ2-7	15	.	TGCGCCAGCAGCCCCCACCCCGGGAGCTCCTACGAGCAGTACTTC	CASSPHPGSSYEQYF
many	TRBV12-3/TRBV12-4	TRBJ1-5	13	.	TGTGCCAGCAGCATCGGGCCGGATCAGCCCCAGCATTTT	CASSIGPDQPQHF
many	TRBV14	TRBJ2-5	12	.	TGTGCCAGCAAAAGAATAGGAGAGACCCAGTACTTC	CASKRIGETQYF
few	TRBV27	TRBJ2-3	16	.	TGTGCCAGCAGTTTATATGGGGTGGGGAGGTCAGATACGCAGTATTTT	CASSLYGVGRSDTQYF
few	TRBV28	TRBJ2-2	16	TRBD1	TGTGCCAGCAGTTTCCCAGACAGGGGGTCCACCGGGGAGCTGTTTTTT	CASSFPDRGSTGELFF